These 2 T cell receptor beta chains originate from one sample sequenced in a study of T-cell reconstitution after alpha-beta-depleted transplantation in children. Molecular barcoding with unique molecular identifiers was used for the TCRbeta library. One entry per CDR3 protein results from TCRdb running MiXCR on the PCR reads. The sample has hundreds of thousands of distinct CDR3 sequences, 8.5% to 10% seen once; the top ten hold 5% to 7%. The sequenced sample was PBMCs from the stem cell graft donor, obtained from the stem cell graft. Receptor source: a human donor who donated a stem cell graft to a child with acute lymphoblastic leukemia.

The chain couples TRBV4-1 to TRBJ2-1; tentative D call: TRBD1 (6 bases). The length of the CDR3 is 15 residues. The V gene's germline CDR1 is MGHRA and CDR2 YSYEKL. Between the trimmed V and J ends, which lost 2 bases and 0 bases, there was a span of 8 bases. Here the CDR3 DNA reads TGCGCCAGCAGCCAAAGGGGGAGCTCCTACAATGAGCAGTTCTTC. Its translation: CASSQRGSSYNEQFF.

CDR3 loop: CASSYSTGAGGLQYF. CDR3 DNA: TGTGCCAGCAGTTACTCGACAGGGGCCGGAGGCCTGCAGTACTTC. This chain joins TRBV6-5 and TRBJ2-7, with 8 nucleotides matching TRBD1. CDR3 length: 15 residues. J lost 9 bases, V lost 0 bases, and 10 bases had no gene match. CDR1 and CDR2 (germline): MNHEY, SVGAGI.